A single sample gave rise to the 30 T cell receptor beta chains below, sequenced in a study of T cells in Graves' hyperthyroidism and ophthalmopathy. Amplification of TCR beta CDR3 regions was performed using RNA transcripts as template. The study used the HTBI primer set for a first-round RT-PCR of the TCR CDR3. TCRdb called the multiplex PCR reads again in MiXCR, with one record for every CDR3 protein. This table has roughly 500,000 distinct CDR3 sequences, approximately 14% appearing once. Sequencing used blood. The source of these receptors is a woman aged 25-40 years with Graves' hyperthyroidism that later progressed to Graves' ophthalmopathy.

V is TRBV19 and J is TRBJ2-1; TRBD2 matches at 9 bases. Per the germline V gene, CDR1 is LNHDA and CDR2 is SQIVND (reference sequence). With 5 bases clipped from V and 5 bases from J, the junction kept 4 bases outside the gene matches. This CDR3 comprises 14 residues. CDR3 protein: CASSLASGNNEQFF. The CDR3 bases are TGTGCCAGTAGTTTGGCTAGCGGGAACAATGAGCAGTTCTTC.

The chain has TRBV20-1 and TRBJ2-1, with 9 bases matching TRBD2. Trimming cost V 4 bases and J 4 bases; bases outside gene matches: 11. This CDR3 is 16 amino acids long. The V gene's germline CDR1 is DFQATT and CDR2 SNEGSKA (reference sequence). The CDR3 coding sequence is TGCAGTGCTAACTCCGGCCGGACTAGCGAGTACAATGAGCAGTTCTTC. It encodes CSANSGRTSEYNEQFF.

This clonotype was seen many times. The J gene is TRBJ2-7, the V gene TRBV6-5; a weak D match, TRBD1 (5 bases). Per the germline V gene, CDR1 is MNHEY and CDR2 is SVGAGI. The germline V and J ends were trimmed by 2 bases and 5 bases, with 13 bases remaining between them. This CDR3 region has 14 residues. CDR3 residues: CASSYRYQGDEQYF. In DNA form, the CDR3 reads TGTGCCAGCAGTTACCGTTACCAGGGTGACGAGCAGTACTTC.

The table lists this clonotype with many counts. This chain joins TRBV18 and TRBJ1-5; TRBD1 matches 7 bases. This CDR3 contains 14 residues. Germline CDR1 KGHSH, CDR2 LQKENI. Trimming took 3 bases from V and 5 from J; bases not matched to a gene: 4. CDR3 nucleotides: TGTGCCAGCTCACCGACAGGGAATTATCAGCCCCAGCATTTT. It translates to CASSPTGNYQPQHF.

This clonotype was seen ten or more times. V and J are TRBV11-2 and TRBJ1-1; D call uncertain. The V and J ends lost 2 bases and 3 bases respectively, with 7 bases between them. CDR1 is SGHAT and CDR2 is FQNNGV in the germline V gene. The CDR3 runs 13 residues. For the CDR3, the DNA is TGTGCCAGCAGCTTAAACCCGCACACTGAAGCTTTCTTT. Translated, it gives CASSLNPHTEAFF.

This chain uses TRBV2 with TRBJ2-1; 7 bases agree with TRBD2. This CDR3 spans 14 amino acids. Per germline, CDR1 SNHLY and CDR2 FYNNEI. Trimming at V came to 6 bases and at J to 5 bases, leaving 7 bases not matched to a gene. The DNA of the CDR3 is TGTGCCAGCAGCTTATCTAGCGGAAACAATGAGCAGTTCTTC. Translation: CASSLSSGNNEQFF.

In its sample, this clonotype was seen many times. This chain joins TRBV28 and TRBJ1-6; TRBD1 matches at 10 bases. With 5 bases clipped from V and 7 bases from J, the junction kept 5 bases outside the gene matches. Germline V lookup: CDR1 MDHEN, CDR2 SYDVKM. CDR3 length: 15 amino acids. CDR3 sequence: CASSPLDRGNSPLHF. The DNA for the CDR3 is TGTGCCAGCAGTCCCCTGGACAGGGGGAATTCACCCCTCCACTTT.

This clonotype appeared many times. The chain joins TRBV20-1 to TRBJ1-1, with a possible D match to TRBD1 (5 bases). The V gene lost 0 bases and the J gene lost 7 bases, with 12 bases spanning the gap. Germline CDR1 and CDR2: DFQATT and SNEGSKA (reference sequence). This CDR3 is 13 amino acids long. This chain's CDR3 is CSARDALRVEAFF. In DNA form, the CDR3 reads TGCAGTGCTAGAGACGCACTCAGGGTTGAAGCTTTCTTT.

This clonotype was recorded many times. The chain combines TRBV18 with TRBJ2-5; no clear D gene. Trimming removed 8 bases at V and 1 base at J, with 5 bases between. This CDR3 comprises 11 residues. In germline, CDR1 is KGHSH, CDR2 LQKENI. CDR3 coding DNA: TGTGCCAGCAGCCCCCAAGAGACCCAGTACTTC. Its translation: CASSPQETQYF.

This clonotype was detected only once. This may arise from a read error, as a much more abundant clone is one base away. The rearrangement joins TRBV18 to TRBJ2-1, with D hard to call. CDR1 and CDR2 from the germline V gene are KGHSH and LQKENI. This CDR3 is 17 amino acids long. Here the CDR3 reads CASSPPHPRIIDNEQFF. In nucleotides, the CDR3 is TGTGCCAGCTCTCCACCTCACCCTCGGATTATAGACAATGAGCAGTTCTTC.

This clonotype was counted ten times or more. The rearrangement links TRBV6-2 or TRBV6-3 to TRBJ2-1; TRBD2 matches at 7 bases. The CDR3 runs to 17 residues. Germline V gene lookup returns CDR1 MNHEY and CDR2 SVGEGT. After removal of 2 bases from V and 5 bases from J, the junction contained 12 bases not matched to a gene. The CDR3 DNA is TGTGCCAGCAGTTACCTAGAGTGGGCTAGCGGAAACAATGAGCAGTTCTTC. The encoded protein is CASSYLEWASGNNEQFF.

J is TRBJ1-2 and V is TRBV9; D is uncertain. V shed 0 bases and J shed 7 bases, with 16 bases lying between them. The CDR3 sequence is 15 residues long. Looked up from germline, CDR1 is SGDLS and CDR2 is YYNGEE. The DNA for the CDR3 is TGTGCCAGCAGCGTAGATAACTGGCCATCCAGTGGCTACACCTTC. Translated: CASSVDNWPSSGYTF.

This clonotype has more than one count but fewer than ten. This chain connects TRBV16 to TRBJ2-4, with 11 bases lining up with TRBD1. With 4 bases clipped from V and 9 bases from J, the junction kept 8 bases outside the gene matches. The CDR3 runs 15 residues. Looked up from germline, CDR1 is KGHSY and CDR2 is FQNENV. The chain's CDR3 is CASSPGGQGAGIQYF. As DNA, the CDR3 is TGTGCCAGCAGCCCGGGCGGACAGGGGGCTGGCATTCAGTACTTC. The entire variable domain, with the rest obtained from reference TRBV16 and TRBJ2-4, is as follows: GEEVAQTPKHLVRGEGQKAKLYCAPIKGHSYVFWYQQVLKNEFKFLISFQNENVFDETGMPKERFSAKCLPNSPCSLEIQATKLEDSAVYFCASSPGGQGAGIQYFGAGTRLSVL.

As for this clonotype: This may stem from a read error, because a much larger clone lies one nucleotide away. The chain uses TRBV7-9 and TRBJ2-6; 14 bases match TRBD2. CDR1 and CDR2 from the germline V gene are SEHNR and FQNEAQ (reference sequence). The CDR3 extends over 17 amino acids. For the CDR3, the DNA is TGTACCAGCAGCGGGGGACTAGCGGGAGCTGGGGCCAACGTCCTGACTTTC. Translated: CTSSGGLAGAGANVLTF. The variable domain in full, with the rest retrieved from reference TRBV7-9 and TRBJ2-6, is DTGVSQNPRHKITKRGQNVTFRCDPISEHNRLYWYRQTLGQGPEFLTYFQNEAQLEKSRLLSDRFSAERPKGSFSTLEIQRTEQGDSAMYLCTSSGGLAGAGANVLTFGAGSRLTVL.

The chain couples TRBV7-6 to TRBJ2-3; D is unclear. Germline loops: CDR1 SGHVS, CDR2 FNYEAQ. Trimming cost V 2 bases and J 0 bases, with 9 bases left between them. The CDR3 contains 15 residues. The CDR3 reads CASSLTDGSTDTQYF. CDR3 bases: TGTGCCAGCAGCTTAACGGACGGAAGCACAGATACGCAGTATTTT.

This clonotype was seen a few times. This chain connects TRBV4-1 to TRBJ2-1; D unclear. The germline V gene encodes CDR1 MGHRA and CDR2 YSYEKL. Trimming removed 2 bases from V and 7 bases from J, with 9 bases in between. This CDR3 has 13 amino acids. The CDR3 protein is CASSQNRGNEQFF. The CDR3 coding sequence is TGCGCCAGCAGCCAAAATCGAGGAAATGAGCAGTTCTTC.

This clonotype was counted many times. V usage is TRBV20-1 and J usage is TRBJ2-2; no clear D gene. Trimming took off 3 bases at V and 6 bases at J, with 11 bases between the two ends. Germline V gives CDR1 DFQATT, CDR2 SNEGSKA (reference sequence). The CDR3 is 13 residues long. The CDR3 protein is CSARGLGSGELFF. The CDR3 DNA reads TGCAGTGCTAGGGGTCTCGGCTCCGGGGAGCTGTTTTTT.

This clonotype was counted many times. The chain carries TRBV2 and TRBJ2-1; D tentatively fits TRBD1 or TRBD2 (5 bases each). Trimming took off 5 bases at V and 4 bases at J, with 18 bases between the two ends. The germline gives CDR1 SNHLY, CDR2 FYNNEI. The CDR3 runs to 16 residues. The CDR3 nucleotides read TGTGCCAGCAGTTTTGGCCCGGGACGGACTTACAATGAGCAGTTCTTC. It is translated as CASSFGPGRTYNEQFF.

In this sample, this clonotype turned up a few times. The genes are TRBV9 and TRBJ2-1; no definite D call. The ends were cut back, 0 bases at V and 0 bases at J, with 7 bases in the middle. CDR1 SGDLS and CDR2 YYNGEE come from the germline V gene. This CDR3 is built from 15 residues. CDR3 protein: CASSVDADSYNEQFF. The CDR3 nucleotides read TGTGCCAGCAGCGTAGACGCCGACTCCTACAATGAGCAGTTCTTC.

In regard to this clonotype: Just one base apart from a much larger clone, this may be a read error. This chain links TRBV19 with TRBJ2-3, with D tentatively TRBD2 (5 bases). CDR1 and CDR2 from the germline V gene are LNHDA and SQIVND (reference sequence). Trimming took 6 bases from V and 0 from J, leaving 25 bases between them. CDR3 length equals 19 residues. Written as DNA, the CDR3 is TGTGCCAGTAGAGCAGCCGGGATCCTACTGTTTCCTAGCACAGATACGCAGTATTTT. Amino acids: CASRAAGILLFPSTDTQYF.

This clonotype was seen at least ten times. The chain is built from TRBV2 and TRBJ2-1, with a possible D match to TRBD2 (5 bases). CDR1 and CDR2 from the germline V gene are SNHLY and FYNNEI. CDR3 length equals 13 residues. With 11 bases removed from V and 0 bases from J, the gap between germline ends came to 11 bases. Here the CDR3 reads CACTAGSYNEQFF. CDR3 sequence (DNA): TGTGCCTGCACTGCGGGCTCCTACAATGAGCAGTTCTTC.

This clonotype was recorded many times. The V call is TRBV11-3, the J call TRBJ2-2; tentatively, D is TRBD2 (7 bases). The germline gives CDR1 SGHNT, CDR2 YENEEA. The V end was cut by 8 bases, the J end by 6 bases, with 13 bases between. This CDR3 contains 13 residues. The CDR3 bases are TGTGCCAGCCCTAGGGGGAGGGCCGGGGAGCTGTTTTTT. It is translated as CASPRGRAGELFF.

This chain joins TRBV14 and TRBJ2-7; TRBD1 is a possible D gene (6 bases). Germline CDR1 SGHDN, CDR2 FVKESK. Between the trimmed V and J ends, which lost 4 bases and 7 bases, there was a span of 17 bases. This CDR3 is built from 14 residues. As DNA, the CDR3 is TGTGCCAGCAGCCCTACTAACAGGGCGGATGAGCAGTACTTC. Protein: CASSPTNRADEQYF.

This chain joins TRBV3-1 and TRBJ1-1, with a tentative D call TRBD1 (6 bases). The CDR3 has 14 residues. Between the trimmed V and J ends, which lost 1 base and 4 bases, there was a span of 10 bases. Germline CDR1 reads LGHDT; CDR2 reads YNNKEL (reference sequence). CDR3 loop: CASSQARGSTEAFF. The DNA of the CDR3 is TGTGCCAGCAGCCAAGCCAGGGGTTCCACTGAAGCTTTCTTT.

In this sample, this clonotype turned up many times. The CDR3 region is CASSARRDTYEQYF. The CDR3 bases are TGTGCCAGCAGTGCCCGCCGGGACACCTACGAGCAGTACTTC. V gene TRBV6-1 combines with J gene TRBJ2-7; D may be TRBD1 (6 bases). In germline, CDR1 is MNHNS, CDR2 SASEGT. The CDR3 consists of 14 residues. The V end lost 4 bases, the J end lost 2 bases, and 12 bases lay between the germline ends.

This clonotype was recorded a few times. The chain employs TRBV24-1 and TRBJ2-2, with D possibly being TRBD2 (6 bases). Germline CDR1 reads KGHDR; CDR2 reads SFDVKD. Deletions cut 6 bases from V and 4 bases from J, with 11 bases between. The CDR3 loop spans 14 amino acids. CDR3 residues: CATSMGGSTGELFF. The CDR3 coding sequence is TGTGCCACCAGTATGGGGGGTAGCACCGGGGAGCTGTTTTTT.

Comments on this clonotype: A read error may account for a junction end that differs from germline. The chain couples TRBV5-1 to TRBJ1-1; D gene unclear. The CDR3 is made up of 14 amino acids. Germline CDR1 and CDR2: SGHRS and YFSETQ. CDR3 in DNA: TGCGCCAGTTCACTGATATCGGGGAACACTGAAGCTCTCTTT. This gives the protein CASSLISGNTEALF. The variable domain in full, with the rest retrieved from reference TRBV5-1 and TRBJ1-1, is KAGVTQTPRYLIKTRGQQVTLSCSPISGHRSVSWYQQTPGQGLQFLFEYFSETQRNKGNFPGRFSGRQFSNSRSEMNVSTLELGDSALYLCASSLISGNTEALFGQGTRLTVV.

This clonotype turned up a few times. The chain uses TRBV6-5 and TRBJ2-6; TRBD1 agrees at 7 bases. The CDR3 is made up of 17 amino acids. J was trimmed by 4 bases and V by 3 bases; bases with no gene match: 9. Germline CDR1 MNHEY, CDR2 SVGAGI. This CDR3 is CASSYDRELAGANVLTF. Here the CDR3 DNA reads TGTGCCAGCAGTTATGACAGGGAATTGGCAGGGGCCAACGTCCTGACTTTC.

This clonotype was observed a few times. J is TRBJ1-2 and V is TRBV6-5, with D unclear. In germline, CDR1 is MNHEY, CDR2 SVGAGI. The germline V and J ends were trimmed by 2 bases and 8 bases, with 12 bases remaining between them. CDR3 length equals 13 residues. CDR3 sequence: CASSYAQLNGYTF. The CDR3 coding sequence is TGTGCCAGCAGTTACGCCCAGCTAAACGGCTACACCTTC.

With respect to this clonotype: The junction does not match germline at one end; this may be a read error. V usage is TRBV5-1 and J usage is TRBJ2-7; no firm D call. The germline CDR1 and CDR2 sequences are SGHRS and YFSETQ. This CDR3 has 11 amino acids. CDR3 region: CDSMDGYEQYF. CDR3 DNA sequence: TGCGACAGCATGGACGGCTACGAGCAGTACTTC.